A selection of T cell receptor beta chains follows, all from one sample in a study of radiation and T cells in renal cell carcinoma. Using immunoSEQ multiplex PCR, the repertoire was profiled, and TCRdb retains in-frame clones only, with some absent. The top ten hold 12% of the sample, which has over 120,000 clones, 88% seen once. This sample comprised blood, obtained from a patient whose treatment included radiotherapy and nephrectomy. Source of these receptors: a woman aged 45-59 years with renal cell carcinoma. CDR3s include the opening cysteine and the closing phenylalanine or tryptophan. D genes are given only for firm matches. Size is omitted from some rows. Given values are once, few, many or a class for expanded clones.

abundance: .
len: 15
j_gene: TRBJ1-6
d_gene: TRBD1
v_gene: TRBV5-1
CDR3nt: TGCGCCAGCAGAAGTACAGGGGGAGATAATTCACCCCTCCACTTT
CDR3aa: CASRSTGGDNSPLHF

abundance: .
len: 15
j_gene: TRBJ2-7
d_gene: .
v_gene: TRBV5-1
CDR3nt: TGCGCCAGCAGCTTGGGTCCAATTGACTCCTACGAGCAGTACTTC
CDR3aa: CASSLGPIDSYEQYF

abundance: .
len: 15
j_gene: TRBJ2-1
d_gene: TRBD1
v_gene: TRBV7-6
CDR3nt: TGTGCCAGCAGCTTAGGGGGGACAGGGGTGGATGAGCAGTTCTTC
CDR3aa: CASSLGGTGVDEQFF

abundance: .
len: 12
j_gene: TRBJ1-2
d_gene: .
v_gene: TRBV5-1
CDR3nt: TGCGCCAGCAGCTTGGGGGTAGATGGCTACACCTTC
CDR3aa: CASSLGVDGYTF

abundance: .
len: 15
j_gene: TRBJ2-7
d_gene: TRBD1
v_gene: TRBV4-3
CDR3nt: TGCGCCAGCAGCCAAGGCCCCGACAGGGGGCTCGAGCAGTACTTC
CDR3aa: CASSQGPDRGLEQYF

abundance: .
len: 17
j_gene: TRBJ2-3
d_gene: .
v_gene: TRBV6-1
CDR3nt: TGTGCCAGCAGTGACCGGAATGGGCTCGCCCAAGGGGATACGCAGTATTTT
CDR3aa: CASSDRNGLAQGDTQYF

abundance: .
len: 15
j_gene: TRBJ2-2
d_gene: TRBD2
v_gene: TRBV2
CDR3nt: TGTGCCAGCAGTCGACTAGCGGGGGGGACCGGGGAGCTGTTTTTT
CDR3aa: CASSRLAGGTGELFF

abundance: .
len: 13
j_gene: TRBJ1-2
d_gene: .
v_gene: TRBV7-9
CDR3nt: TGTGCCAGCAGCTTAGAAGTATTCTATGGCTACACCTTC
CDR3aa: CASSLEVFYGYTF

abundance: .
len: 14
j_gene: TRBJ1-5
d_gene: TRBD1
v_gene: TRBV6-6
CDR3nt: TGTGCCAGCAGCGGACAGGGCGGCAATCAGCCCCAGCATTTT
CDR3aa: CASSGQGGNQPQHF

abundance: .
len: 16
j_gene: TRBJ2-1
d_gene: TRBD1
v_gene: TRBV4-3
CDR3nt: TGCGCCAGCAGCCAAGATGGGACAGGGTCCTACAATGAGCAGTTCTTC
CDR3aa: CASSQDGTGSYNEQFF

abundance: .
len: 22
j_gene: TRBJ2-1
d_gene: .
v_gene: TRBV5-1
CDR3nt: TGCGCCAGCAGCTTGGAGGTGTATCAAGGCGACCTTCTTGGGCTTATCTACAATGAGCAGTTCTTC
CDR3aa: CASSLEVYQGDLLGLIYNEQFF

abundance: .
len: 11
j_gene: TRBJ2-7
d_gene: .
v_gene: TRBV2
CDR3nt: TGTGCCAGCAGTGGGGGCTACGAGCAGTACTTC
CDR3aa: CASSGGYEQYF

abundance: .
len: 14
j_gene: TRBJ1-5
d_gene: .
v_gene: TRBV19
CDR3nt: TGTGCCAGTACCCGGGAGGGCCGCAATCAGCCCCAGCATTTT
CDR3aa: CASTREGRNQPQHF

abundance: few
len: 15
j_gene: TRBJ1-1
d_gene: .
v_gene: TRBV2
CDR3nt: TGTGCCAGCAGTGAAGAAGCCACAATGAACACTGAAGCTTTCTTT
CDR3aa: CASSEEATMNTEAFF

abundance: .
len: 13
j_gene: TRBJ2-2
d_gene: .
v_gene: TRBV5-4
CDR3nt: TGTGCCAGCAGCTTGGTAACCGCCGGGGAGCTGTTTTTT
CDR3aa: CASSLVTAGELFF

abundance: .
len: 15
j_gene: TRBJ2-1
d_gene: .
v_gene: TRBV9
CDR3nt: TGTGCCAGCAGCGTAGGCCAAGGATATTGGGATGAGCAGTTCTTC
CDR3aa: CASSVGQGYWDEQFF

abundance: once
len: 16
j_gene: TRBJ2-3
d_gene: TRBD2
v_gene: TRBV25-1
CDR3nt: TGTGCCAGCAGTGAATCGTTCGGGGGGGGCACAGATACGCAGTATTTT
CDR3aa: CASSESFGGGTDTQYF

abundance: .
len: 16
j_gene: TRBJ2-2
d_gene: TRBD1
v_gene: TRBV5-7
CDR3nt: TGTGCCAGCAGCTGGGACAGGGGATCGAACACCGGGGAGCTGTTTTTT
CDR3aa: CASSWDRGSNTGELFF

abundance: .
len: 12
j_gene: TRBJ2-5
d_gene: .
v_gene: TRBV29-1
CDR3nt: TGCAGCGTTAAAACGCCCGAGCAGACCCAGTACTTC
CDR3aa: CSVKTPEQTQYF

abundance: .
len: 14
j_gene: TRBJ1-4
d_gene: .
v_gene: TRBV11-1
CDR3nt: TGTGCCAGCAGCTTAAGTCTAGGAGGTGAAAAACTGTTTTTT
CDR3aa: CASSLSLGGEKLFF

abundance: .
len: 15
j_gene: TRBJ2-2
d_gene: TRBD1
v_gene: TRBV7-9
CDR3nt: TGTGCCAGCAGCGCTTCCCAGGGGGCGCCCGGGGAGCTGTTTTTT
CDR3aa: CASSASQGAPGELFF

abundance: .
len: 15
j_gene: TRBJ2-3
d_gene: .
v_gene: TRBV12-5
CDR3nt: TGTGCTAGTGGTTTAGGGGGGGCTCAAACAGATACGCAGTATTTT
CDR3aa: CASGLGGAQTDTQYF

abundance: once
len: 12
j_gene: TRBJ2-3
d_gene: TRBD1
v_gene: TRBV7-7
CDR3nt: TGTGCTAGCAGCCCGGACAGGGTAGCGCAGTATTTT
CDR3aa: CASSPDRVAQYF

abundance: .
len: 13
j_gene: TRBJ2-4
d_gene: TRBD2
v_gene: TRBV19
CDR3nt: TGTGCCAGTACACCCGGGGGGGCCTACATTCAGTACTTC
CDR3aa: CASTPGGAYIQYF

abundance: .
len: 15
j_gene: TRBJ1-4
d_gene: .
v_gene: TRBV6-6
CDR3nt: TGTGCCAGCAGGGGCGGGACGGCAACTAATGAAAAACTGTTTTTT
CDR3aa: CASRGGTATNEKLFF